These 17 T cell receptor beta chains share one sample of origin, sequenced in a study of molecular identifiers for immune sequencing clone quantification. TCRdb ran MiXCR on the PCR reads and lists one entry per CDR3 protein. The table lists hundreds of thousands of distinct CDR3 sequences, approximately 24% of them singletons. The specimen was naive CD8+ T cells from blood, with Jurkat cell RNA spiked in. Documented subset: FACS-sorted CD8+CD4-CCR7+CD45RA+ naive T cells. Receptor source: a human donor in good health. Some libraries in this study had Jurkat cell RNA spiked in.

This clonotype was counted ten times or more. The chain combines TRBV4-3 with TRBJ1-1, with unresolved D. The ends were cut back, 1 base at V and 6 bases at J, with 12 bases in the middle. The CDR3 length is 14 residues. In germline, CDR1 is LGHNA, CDR2 YSLEER. The CDR3 reads CASSQGTRQPEAFF. The CDR3 region has the DNA TGCGCCAGCAGCCAAGGGACGAGGCAGCCTGAAGCTTTCTTT.

J is TRBJ1-6 and V is TRBV30; D is ambiguous. Between the trimmed V and J ends, which lost 1 base and 13 bases, there was a span of 11 bases. The CDR3 spans 12 residues. Germline CDR1 and CDR2: GTSNPN and SVGIG (reference sequence). In DNA form, the CDR3 reads TGTGCCTGGAGTGATGAAGGAGGGCCCCTCCACTTT. It is translated as CAWSDEGGPLHF. The full variable domain, in which reference TRBV30 and TRBJ1-6 provide the parts outside the CDR3, is SQTIHQWPATLVQPVGSPLSLECTVEGTSNPNLYWYRQAAGRGLQLLFYSVGIGQISSEVPQNLSASRPQDRQFILSSKKLLLSDSGFYLCAWSDEGGPLHFGNGTRLTVT.

The V call is TRBV19, the J call TRBJ2-7; TRBD2 is a possible D gene (5 bases). Deletions cut 6 bases from V and 6 bases from J, with 9 bases between. Germline CDR1 and CDR2: LNHDA and SQIVND (reference sequence). The CDR3 contains 11 residues. The CDR3 protein is CASRAAGEQYF. The DNA of the CDR3 is TGTGCCAGTAGAGCCGCGGGCGAGCAGTACTTC.

This clonotype was seen many times. The rearrangement uses TRBV6-2 or TRBV6-3 and TRBJ2-7; TRBD1 aligns across 8 bases. CDR3 length: 13 amino acids. Per the germline V gene, CDR1 is MNHEY and CDR2 is SVGEGT. After removal of 5 bases from V and 7 bases from J, the junction contained 7 bases not matched to a gene. The CDR3 DNA sequence: TGTGCCAGCAGTAGTCAGGGGGCGCGGGAGCAGTACTTC. Translated, it gives CASSSQGAREQYF.

The chain joins TRBV20-1 to TRBJ2-1; 12 bases line up with TRBD2. In germline, CDR1 is DFQATT, CDR2 SNEGSKA (reference sequence). The CDR3 spans 17 residues. V was pared by 3 bases and J by 4 bases, with 10 bases of the junction left unmatched. The CDR3 loop reads CSASVLAGGVWYNEQFF. Written as DNA, the CDR3 is TGCAGTGCTAGTGTTCTAGCGGGGGGGGTATGGTACAATGAGCAGTTCTTC.

The chain uses TRBV18 and TRBJ2-7; 8 positions agree with TRBD1. Trimming cost V 2 bases and J 0 bases; bases outside gene matches: 6. This CDR3 is 16 amino acids long. The germline V gene encodes CDR1 KGHSH and CDR2 LQKENI. The CDR3: CASSPEGQASSYEQYF. CDR3 nucleotides: TGTGCCAGCTCACCAGAGGGACAGGCAAGCTCCTACGAGCAGTACTTC.

This clonotype turned up a few times. The V call is TRBV20-1, the J call TRBJ2-5; 7 bases map to TRBD2. The J segment lost 0 bases and the V segment lost 3 bases, leaving 10 bases of the junction unmatched. The CDR3 loop spans 16 amino acids. The germline CDR1 and CDR2 sequences are DFQATT and SNEGSKA (reference sequence). CDR3 residues: CSASYLLAMYQETQYF. The CDR3 coding sequence is TGCAGTGCTAGCTACCTACTAGCGATGTACCAAGAGACCCAGTACTTC.

Of note for this clonotype: It may be a read error: a sequence one base away is much more abundant. The gene calls are TRBV28 and TRBJ2-2; TRBD2 might be the D (6 bases). Germline values: CDR1 MDHEN, CDR2 SYDVKM. The CDR3 loop spans 16 amino acids. In DNA form, the CDR3 reads TGTGCCGGCAGTTTCCGGGATCCGGGGGACACCGGGGAGCTGTTTTTT. Its translation: CAGSFRDPGDTGELFF. Full variable domain (outside the CDR3, taken from reference TRBV28 and TRBJ2-2): DVKVTQSSRYLVKRTGEKVFLECVQDMDHENMFWYRQDPGLGLRLIYFSYDVKMKEKGDIPEGYSVSREKKERFSLILESASTNQTSMYLCAGSFRDPGDTGELFFGEGSRLTVL.

The rearrangement uses TRBV9 and TRBJ2-1; tentative D call: TRBD2 (6 bases). CDR1 and CDR2 (germline): SGDLS, YYNGEE. The CDR3 contains 13 residues. V was trimmed by 0 bases and J by 9 bases, leaving 10 bases between them. CDR3 sequence: CASSVGLVSEQFF. The CDR3 DNA sequence: TGTGCCAGCAGCGTAGGACTAGTCAGTGAGCAGTTCTTC.

The V gene is TRBV27, the J gene TRBJ2-7; 7 bases map to TRBD1. Trimming at V came to 6 bases and at J to 0 bases, leaving 8 bases not matched to a gene. This CDR3 has 15 residues. CDR1 is MNHEY and CDR2 is SMNVEV in the germline V gene (reference sequence). The CDR3 region has the DNA TGTGCCAGCAGCGTCGGGACAGAACCCTCCTACGAGCAGTACTTC. Translating it yields CASSVGTEPSYEQYF.

This clonotype was observed at least ten times. The J gene is TRBJ1-4, the V gene TRBV7-2; TRBD1 is a possible D gene (5 bases). Germline V CDR1 and CDR2: SGHTA, FQGNSA. The CDR3 length is 14 residues. V lost 5 bases to trimming and J lost 5 bases, with 12 bases between them. The CDR3 protein is CASSQVTVNEKLFF. In nucleotides, the CDR3 is TGTGCCAGCAGCCAAGTGACAGTAAATGAAAAACTGTTTTTT.

The chain has TRBV12-3 or TRBV12-4 and TRBJ2-3, with a weak D call TRBD2 (5 bases). The CDR3 runs to 14 residues. V lost 6 bases and J 6 bases, leaving 16 bases between the germline ends. CDR3 sequence reads: CASSSDYEKDTQYF. CDR3 coding DNA: TGTGCCAGCAGCTCCGACTATGAAAAGGATACGCAGTATTTT.

As to this clonotype: Since a much larger clone is just one base distant, this may be a read error. The chain is built from TRBV4-3 and TRBJ2-7, with 8 positions matching TRBD1. Germline V gene lookup returns CDR1 LGHNA and CDR2 YSLEER. The CDR3 extends over 15 amino acids. The CDR3 spells CTSSQVTGGRYEQYF. The CDR3 DNA reads TGCACCAGCAGCCAAGTAACAGGGGGTCGCTACGAGCAGTACTTC.

This chain uses TRBV18 with TRBJ2-1; D is perhaps TRBD1 or TRBD2 (5 bases each). CDR3 length: 16 amino acids. CDR1 and CDR2 from the germline V gene are KGHSH and LQKENI. Trimming took off 5 bases at V and 4 bases at J, with 18 bases between the two ends. CDR3 in DNA: TGTGCCAGCTCAAAGGGACCGGGGCCAAAATACAATGAGCAGTTCTTC. Encoded protein: CASSKGPGPKYNEQFF. The full variable domain, its missing parts supplied by reference TRBV18 and TRBJ2-1, is NAGVMQNPRHLVRRRGQEARLRCSPMKGHSHVYWYRQLPEEGLKFMVYLQKENIIDESGMPKERFSAEFPKEGPSILRIQQVVRGDSAAYFCASSKGPGPKYNEQFFGPGTRLTVL.

This clonotype has more than one count but fewer than ten. The chain couples TRBV12-3 or TRBV12-4 to TRBJ2-1, with D unclear. Trimming removed 3 bases from V and 3 bases from J, with 9 bases in between. The CDR3 is made up of 14 amino acids. The CDR3 bases are TGTGCCAGCAGTTTTGTGGATTTCTACAATGAGCAGTTCTTC. Translated: CASSFVDFYNEQFF.

This clonotype was observed a handful of times. The chain links TRBV7-6 to TRBJ1-4; possibly TRBD1 for D (5 bases). This CDR3 is built from 14 residues. Germline V gene lookup returns CDR1 SGHVS and CDR2 FNYEAQ. Trimming removed 3 bases at V and 6 bases at J, with 11 bases between. DNA of the CDR3: TGTGCCAGCAGCTTGTGGGACGGGGATGAAAAACTGTTTTTT. It encodes CASSLWDGDEKLFF.

Worth noting for this clonotype: A much larger clone differs from this one at a single base, so this may be a read error. The rearrangement joins TRBV25-1 to TRBJ2-7; D may be TRBD2 (6 bases). Looked up from germline, CDR1 is MGHDK and CDR2 is SYGVNS. There are 14 residues in the CDR3. CDR3 sequence reads: CTTSLSGVSYEQYF. The CDR3 bases are TGTACCACCAGCCTTTCGGGGGTCTCCTACGAGCAGTACTTC.